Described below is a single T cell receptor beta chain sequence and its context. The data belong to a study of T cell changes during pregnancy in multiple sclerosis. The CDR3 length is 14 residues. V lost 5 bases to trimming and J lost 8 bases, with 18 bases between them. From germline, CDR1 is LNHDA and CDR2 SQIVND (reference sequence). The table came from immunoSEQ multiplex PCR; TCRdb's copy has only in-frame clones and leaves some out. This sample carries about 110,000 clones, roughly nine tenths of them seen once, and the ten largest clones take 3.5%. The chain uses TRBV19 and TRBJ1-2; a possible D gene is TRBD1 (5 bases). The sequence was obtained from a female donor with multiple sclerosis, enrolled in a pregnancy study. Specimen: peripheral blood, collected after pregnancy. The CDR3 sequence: CASSSDSSAVGYTF. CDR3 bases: TGTGCCAGTAGTTCCGACAGCTCAGCTGTGGGCTACACCTTC.